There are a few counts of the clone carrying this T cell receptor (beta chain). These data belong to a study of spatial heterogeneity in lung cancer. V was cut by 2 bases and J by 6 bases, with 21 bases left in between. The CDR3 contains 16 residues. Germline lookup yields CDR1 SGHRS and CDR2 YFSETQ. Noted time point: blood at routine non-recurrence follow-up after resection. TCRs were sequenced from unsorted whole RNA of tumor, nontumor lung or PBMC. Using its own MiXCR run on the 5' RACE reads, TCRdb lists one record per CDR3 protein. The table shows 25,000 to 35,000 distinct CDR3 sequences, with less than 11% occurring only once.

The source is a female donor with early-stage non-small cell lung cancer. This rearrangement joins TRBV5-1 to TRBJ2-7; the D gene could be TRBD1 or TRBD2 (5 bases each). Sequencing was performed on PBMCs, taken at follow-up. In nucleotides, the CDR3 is TGCGCCAGCAGCTTCACTTTCGGGCAGGGAGAAGGCGAGCAGTACTTC. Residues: CASSFTFGQGEGEQYF.